This T cell receptor (beta chain) was captured by sequencing in a study of cytomegalovirus exposure and HLA in healthy donors. PCR primers comprised 60 Vbeta and 13 Jbeta primers. The protocol was immunoSEQ multiplex PCR, while the TCRdb copy is restricted to in-frame clones and leaves out a portion. Of approximately 54,000 clones listed, approximately 77% are singletons. J gave up 7 bases and V 4 bases, and 10 bases lay outside the gene matches. The CDR3 extends over 15 amino acids. Germline V gene lookup returns CDR1 MGHRA and CDR2 YSYEKL. The origin of this receptor is a woman aged 18-30 years in good health and CMV-seronegative. This chain joins TRBV4-1 and TRBJ1-5, with 7 bases that match TRBD1. Sample: PBMCs. The CDR3 protein is CASSPQTGNDQPQHF. The DNA of the CDR3 is TGCGCCAGCAGCCCCCAGACAGGGAACGACCAGCCCCAGCATTTT.